The 15 T cell receptor beta chains reported below all come from one sample, sequenced in a study of CD8+CD57+ T cells in acquired aplastic anemia listed by TCRdb under 2018. Reads for this sample came from an Illumina HiSeq 2000. TCR beta VDJ combination and CDR3 sequence profiling used genomic DNA as the template. TCRdb ran its own pipeline on the public reads, namely fastp trimming at Q25 and MiXCR clone calling, and kept in-frame beta chains. Rows with a matching CDR3 protein are joined into one entry that keeps the most common DNA and genes. Counted in this sample were approximately 380,000 distinct CDR3 sequences; roughly 64% of them appeared once. The ten largest clonotypes hold under 4.5% of the sample. Sequenced material: sorted CD4+, CD8+, or CD8+CD57+ T cells (not recorded which) from PBMCs. Receptor source: a human donor in good health, serving as a control.

A note on this clonotype: A junction end diverges from the germline sequence, so it may reflect a read error. This chain joins TRBV7-2 and TRBJ1-6, with a possible D match to TRBD1 (5 bases). Germline CDR1 reads SGHTA; CDR2 reads FQGNSA. The CDR3 has 14 residues. CDR3 nucleotide sequence: TGTGCCAGCAGCTTACAGACAGCCCAAAGGCAGGGCTACTTT. Protein product: CASSLQTAQRQGYF.

This clonotype was recorded many times. The V and J genes are TRBV6-5 and TRBJ2-5; 9 bases match TRBD2. The germline gives CDR1 MNHEY, CDR2 SVGAGI. V lost 5 bases, J lost 5 bases, and 6 bases stayed unmatched. The CDR3 covers 14 residues. The CDR3 nucleotides are TGTGCCAGCAGTGCGGGGGGGGCAGGGGAGACCCAGTACTTC. It translates to CASSAGGAGETQYF.

This clonotype has a count of ten or more. The rearrangement links TRBV5-4 to TRBJ1-2, with D tentatively TRBD1 (5 bases). The CDR3 spans 13 residues. The germline V gene encodes CDR1 SGHNT and CDR2 YYREEE (reference sequence). V dropped 5 bases and J dropped 2 bases, with 10 bases sitting between them. The CDR3 DNA is TGTGCCAGCAGGCCGGGACTAAACTATGGCTACACCTTC. Its translation is CASRPGLNYGYTF.

This clonotype has just a few counts. This CDR3 fails to terminate in the conserved phenylalanine or tryptophan, so it likely reflects a read error. The chain uses TRBV2 and TRBJ2-7; possible D gene TRBD2, 6 bases. Germline V lookup: CDR1 SNHLY, CDR2 FYNNEI. The CDR3 totals 14 residues. The CDR3: CVSPSGYSSYEQYS. The CDR3 coding sequence is TGTGTCAGCCCCAGCGGGTACAGCTCCTACGAGCAGTACTCC.

The chain employs TRBV20-1 and TRBJ1-3, with TRBD1 as a possible D gene (5 bases). Trimming cost V 3 bases and J 10 bases, with 16 bases left between them. The CDR3 is 13 residues long. CDR1 DFQATT and CDR2 SNEGSKA come from the germline V gene (reference sequence). CDR3 coding DNA: TGCAGTGCTAGCGGACGGCGGGGCCCGACCATATATTTT. Translating it yields CSASGRRGPTIYF.

V and J are TRBV12-3 or TRBV12-4 and TRBJ2-5; D is tentatively TRBD1 or TRBD2 (6 bases each). Between the trimmed V and J ends, which lost 8 bases and 5 bases, there was a span of 27 bases. The CDR3 consists of 17 residues. The CDR3 DNA reads TGTGCCAGCTCCCAGGGGAGCGTGAGACAGGAGGGGGAGACCCAGTACTTC. It encodes CASSQGSVRQEGETQYF.

The J gene is TRBJ1-6, the V gene TRBV19, with a tentative D call TRBD1 (5 bases). CDR1 is LNHDA, CDR2 SQIVND, per germline (reference sequence). Between the trimmed V and J ends, which lost 4 bases and 10 bases, there was a span of 20 bases. This CDR3 region has 16 residues. DNA of the CDR3: TGTGCCAGTAGTAGGGGACGTGTCGGGGTCGAATCACCCCTCCACTTT. Translated: CASSRGRVGVESPLHF. Variable domain in full (rest from reference TRBV19 and TRBJ1-6): DGGITQSPKYLFRKEGQNVTLSCEQNLNHDAMYWYRQDPGQGLRLIYYSQIVNDFQKGDIAEGYSVSREKKESFPLTVTSAQKNPTAFYLCASSRGRVGVESPLHFGNGTRLTVT.

On this clonotype: This may stem from a read error, because a much larger clone lies one nucleotide away. CDR3 amino acids: CASGYGDGEKTQYF. In DNA, the CDR3 is TGTGCTAGTGGTTACGGAGACGGGGAAAAGACCCAGTACTTC. The rearrangement joins TRBV12-5 to TRBJ2-5; tentatively, D is TRBD2 (5 bases). Germline assignment: CDR1 LGHNT and CDR2 FRNRAP. The CDR3 has 14 amino acids. V was trimmed by 4 bases and J by 6 bases, leaving 15 bases between them.

This clonotype was observed at least ten times. J is TRBJ2-1 and V is TRBV5-1; TRBD2 matches at 12 bases. The length of the CDR3 is 18 residues. Per germline, CDR1 SGHRS and CDR2 YFSETQ. Germline trimming cut 2 bases from V and 9 bases from J; bases unmatched to any gene: 15. The CDR3 protein is CASSFVTSGGTSSGEQFF. In DNA form, the CDR3 reads TGCGCCAGCAGCTTCGTCACTAGCGGGGGGACCAGTTCGGGTGAGCAGTTCTTC.

The chain uses TRBV7-3 and TRBJ2-2; TRBD2 might be the D (6 bases). The V end was cut by 2 bases, the J end by 13 bases, with 23 bases between. The germline V gene encodes CDR1 SGHTA and CDR2 FQGTGA. The CDR3 is 16 residues long. The CDR3 spells CASSLAVEGRHVVLFF. CDR3 sequence (DNA): TGTGCCAGCAGCTTAGCGGTGGAGGGAAGACACGTGGTGCTGTTTTTT.

This rearrangement joins TRBV15 to TRBJ2-5; 11 bases fit TRBD2. J was trimmed by 10 bases and V by 3 bases; bases with no gene match: 13. Germline assignment: CDR1 LNHNV and CDR2 YYDKDF (reference sequence). The CDR3 sequence is 16 residues long. The CDR3 is CATSSSPSGGRIDQYF. The CDR3 bases are TGTGCCACCAGCAGCAGTCCTAGCGGGGGGCGGATTGACCAGTACTTC.

The chain has TRBV14 and TRBJ2-3; 7 positions match TRBD1. The last part of the DNA fits TRBJ1-5 better; the J call may be wrong. CDR3 length equals 15 residues. The V gene's germline CDR1 is SGHDN and CDR2 FVKESK. This CDR3 reads CASSPTGDNNQPQHF. DNA for the CDR3: TGTGCCAGCAGTCCAACAGGGGATAATAATCAGCCCCAGCATTTT.

This clonotype was seen a few times. The chain links TRBV19 to TRBJ2-4; D is perhaps TRBD2 (5 bases). Germline loops: CDR1 LNHDA, CDR2 SQIVND (reference sequence). Trimming took 6 bases from V and 13 from J, leaving 19 bases between them. The CDR3 spans 13 residues. CDR3 DNA: TGTGCCAGTAGCCCCGTTTACGGTCAGCGGCAGTACTTC. It codes for CASSPVYGQRQYF.

Concerning this clonotype itself: Since a much larger clone is just one base distant, this may be a read error. This chain joins TRBV11-2 and TRBJ1-4; 8 nucleotides match TRBD1. V lost 6 bases to trimming and J lost 4 bases; unmatched junction nucleotides: 13. The CDR3 is 17 residues long. CDR1 SGHAT and CDR2 FQNNGV come from the germline V gene. The CDR3 sequence is CASSPRYRGSSNEKLFF. The CDR3 DNA sequence: TGTGCCAGCAGTCCACGGTACAGGGGGAGTAGTAATGAAAAACTGTTTTTT. Together with reference TRBV11-2 and TRBJ1-4, the CDR3 gives the full variable domain: EAGVAQSPRYKIIEKRQSVAFWCNPISGHATLYWYQQILGQGPKLLIQFQNNGVVDDSQLPKDRFSAERLKGVDSTLKIQPAKLEDSAVYLCASSPRYRGSSNEKLFFGSGTQLSVL.

CDR3 sequence (DNA): TGTGCCAGCAGCTGGATTGACTCACACAATGAGCAGTTCTTC. Encoded protein: CASSWIDSHNEQFF. The chain employs TRBV11-2 and TRBJ2-1; D ambiguous. The CDR3 contains 14 residues. Germline CDR1 SGHAT, CDR2 FQNNGV. V gave up 4 bases and J gave up 5 bases, with 12 bases separating them.